These T cell receptor beta chains were read from a single sample in a study of CD8+CD57+ T cells in acquired aplastic anemia. MiXCR, run by TCRdb on the reads, gives a single entry per CDR3 protein. The sample yields approximately 45,000 distinct CDR3 sequences, about three quarters seen once. Material for sequencing was sorted CD4+, CD8+, or CD8+CD57+ T cells (not recorded which) from PBMCs. Every receptor here comes from a human donor in good health, serving as a control. Each CDR3 is given with its conserved first and last residue. A D gene is named only where the DNA matches it firmly.

d_call: TRBD1
v_call: TRBV19
j_call: TRBJ1-6
cdr3_aa: CASSAGPGTGGSPLHF

d_call: TRBD2
v_call: TRBV2
j_call: TRBJ2-7
cdr3_aa: CATGGQPYEQYF

d_call: TRBD1
v_call: TRBV15
j_call: TRBJ2-3
cdr3_aa: CATRSLTGGTDTQYF

d_call: -
v_call: TRBV15
j_call: TRBJ1-2
cdr3_aa: CATSRGGGIDGGGYTF

d_call: TRBD1
v_call: TRBV7-9
j_call: TRBJ2-7
cdr3_aa: CASSLGGQGRYEQYF

d_call: TRBD1
v_call: TRBV19
j_call: -
cdr3_aa: CASSSSRDRQETQYF

d_call: -
v_call: TRBV24-1
j_call: TRBJ2-2
cdr3_aa: CATSAIHSTTPKELFF

d_call: -
v_call: TRBV2
j_call: TRBJ1-3
cdr3_aa: CASSESLDSGNTIYF

d_call: -
v_call: TRBV28
j_call: TRBJ1-1
cdr3_aa: CASSQGGSNTEAFF

d_call: -
v_call: TRBV7-2
j_call: TRBJ1-4
cdr3_aa: CASSYGREKLFF

d_call: TRBD2
v_call: TRBV10-3
j_call: TRBJ2-7
cdr3_aa: CAITGGGAVYF

d_call: -
v_call: TRBV15
j_call: TRBJ2-7
cdr3_aa: CATSRDLGIYEQYF

d_call: -
v_call: TRBV5-1
j_call: TRBJ1-6
cdr3_aa: CASSAEQGTSPLHF

d_call: -
v_call: TRBV10-3
j_call: TRBJ1-2
cdr3_aa: CAISAETGPANYGYTF

d_call: TRBD2
v_call: TRBV10-3
j_call: TRBJ2-3
cdr3_aa: CAISAGLVKGTDTQYF

d_call: -
v_call: TRBV19
j_call: TRBJ2-1
cdr3_aa: CASSIDSSWAYNEQFF

d_call: TRBD1
v_call: TRBV2
j_call: TRBJ1-6
cdr3_aa: CASRDRQAPLHF

d_call: -
v_call: TRBV10-1
j_call: TRBJ1-1
cdr3_aa: CASRGGGAFF

d_call: TRBD1
v_call: TRBV2
j_call: TRBJ2-6
cdr3_aa: CASTLDRAGANVLTF

d_call: TRBD1
v_call: TRBV24-1
j_call: TRBJ2-5
cdr3_aa: CATGTGGVETQYF

d_call: -
v_call: TRBV19
j_call: TRBJ2-7
cdr3_aa: CASSGFSYEQYF

d_call: -
v_call: TRBV15
j_call: TRBJ2-3
cdr3_aa: CATSRDQRGEGTDTQYF

d_call: TRBD1
v_call: TRBV12-3/TRBV12-4
j_call: TRBJ1-2
cdr3_aa: CASSVQGAYGNYGYTF

d_call: TRBD2
v_call: TRBV2
j_call: TRBJ2-7
cdr3_aa: CASSETSGTSHEQYF

d_call: -
v_call: TRBV11-1
j_call: TRBJ2-3
cdr3_aa: CASSLGGGYADTQYF

d_call: TRBD2
v_call: TRBV30
j_call: TRBJ2-1
cdr3_aa: CASGLAGSNEQFF

d_call: -
v_call: TRBV10-3
j_call: TRBJ1-2
cdr3_aa: CAIRPDRGDYGYTF

d_call: -
v_call: TRBV9
j_call: TRBJ2-2
cdr3_aa: CASSSHGELFF

d_call: -
v_call: TRBV15
j_call: TRBJ2-1
cdr3_aa: CATSRAGGRGGYEQFF

d_call: -
v_call: TRBV12-3/TRBV12-4
j_call: TRBJ2-7
cdr3_aa: CASSLRSQYEQYF

d_call: -
v_call: TRBV9
j_call: TRBJ1-1
cdr3_aa: CASSQDQVTDTEAFF

d_call: TRBD2
v_call: TRBV4-2
j_call: TRBJ2-2
cdr3_aa: CASRPGLAGGPGELFF

d_call: TRBD1
v_call: TRBV20-1
j_call: TRBJ2-7
cdr3_aa: CSARDRIDRGLYEQYF

d_call: TRBD2
v_call: TRBV28
j_call: TRBJ2-7
cdr3_aa: CASSLIAGGSGEQYF

d_call: TRBD1
v_call: TRBV20-1
j_call: TRBJ1-5
cdr3_aa: CSASSGTANQPQHF

d_call: TRBD1
v_call: TRBV19
j_call: TRBJ1-2
cdr3_aa: CASSIAGQPYYGYTF

d_call: -
v_call: TRBV15
j_call: TRBJ2-5
cdr3_aa: CATSSLMRGGQETQYF

d_call: TRBD1
v_call: TRBV12-3/TRBV12-4
j_call: TRBJ1-4
cdr3_aa: CASSSDRERFF

d_call: TRBD1
v_call: TRBV7-9
j_call: TRBJ1-6
cdr3_aa: CASSFPGQGAKNSPLHF

d_call: -
v_call: TRBV19
j_call: TRBJ2-7
cdr3_aa: CASSIMGNEQYF

d_call: TRBD1
v_call: TRBV10-3
j_call: TRBJ2-2
cdr3_aa: CASDRVLTGELFF

d_call: -
v_call: TRBV7-9
j_call: TRBJ1-1
cdr3_aa: CASSLSWNTEAFF

d_call: -
v_call: TRBV20-1
j_call: TRBJ1-1
cdr3_aa: CSARDQASEAFF

d_call: -
v_call: TRBV10-1
j_call: TRBJ1-2
cdr3_aa: CASPTSPAGYTF

d_call: TRBD1
v_call: TRBV24-1
j_call: TRBJ1-1
cdr3_aa: CATSDRQGNSAFF

d_call: -
v_call: TRBV10-3
j_call: TRBJ2-7
cdr3_aa: CAISPGNEQYF

d_call: -
v_call: TRBV2
j_call: TRBJ1-2
cdr3_aa: CASETRDGYTF

d_call: TRBD1
v_call: TRBV29-1
j_call: TRBJ1-2
cdr3_aa: CSVSGQGNGYTF

d_call: TRBD2
v_call: TRBV5-1
j_call: TRBJ2-3
cdr3_aa: CASSYGGGSYTDTQYF

d_call: -
v_call: TRBV5-1
j_call: TRBJ2-1
cdr3_aa: CASSLGQRSEQFF

d_call: TRBD1
v_call: TRBV19
j_call: TRBJ1-5
cdr3_aa: CASIDRGHQPQHF

d_call: TRBD1
v_call: TRBV2
j_call: TRBJ2-7
cdr3_aa: CASSERTGGYEQYF

d_call: -
v_call: TRBV2
j_call: TRBJ1-5
cdr3_aa: CASSEAGDPNQPQHF

d_call: -
v_call: TRBV24-1
j_call: TRBJ2-5
cdr3_aa: CATSDPGRETQYF

d_call: TRBD1
v_call: TRBV11-1
j_call: TRBJ1-6
cdr3_aa: CASSSGTAHSPLHF

d_call: -
v_call: TRBV6-4
j_call: TRBJ2-2
cdr3_aa: CASSEREDGELFF

d_call: -
v_call: TRBV20-1
j_call: TRBJ2-5
cdr3_aa: CSASQTQYF

d_call: TRBD1
v_call: TRBV24-1
j_call: TRBJ1-1
cdr3_aa: CATSDSRQGRDTEAFF

d_call: TRBD1
v_call: TRBV7-2
j_call: TRBJ2-7
cdr3_aa: CASSSGTGNERYF

d_call: TRBD2
v_call: TRBV7-8
j_call: TRBJ2-1
cdr3_aa: CASSLVASGGRSEQFF